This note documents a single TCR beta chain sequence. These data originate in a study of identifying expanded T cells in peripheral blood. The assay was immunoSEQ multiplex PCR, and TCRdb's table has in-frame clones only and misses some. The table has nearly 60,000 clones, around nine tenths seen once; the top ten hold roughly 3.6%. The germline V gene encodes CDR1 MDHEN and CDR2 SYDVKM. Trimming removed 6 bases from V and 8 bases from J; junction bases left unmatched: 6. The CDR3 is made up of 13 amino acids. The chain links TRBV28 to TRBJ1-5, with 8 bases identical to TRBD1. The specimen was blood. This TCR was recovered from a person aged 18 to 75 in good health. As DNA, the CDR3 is TGTGCCAGCAGCCCCGACAGGGGCAAGCCCCAGCATTTT. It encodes CASSPDRGKPQHF.